This T cell receptor (beta chain) was sequenced during a study of shared clonotypes between healthy human individuals. Findings and caveats of the study: Naive subsets, compared against memory subsets, generally had larger estimated richness values. Clonotypes that were shared across a handful of donors made up approximately 5% of naive CD4 clonotypes.

Comment on this clone: Its antigen is unidentified.

V lost 4 bases and J 3 bases, leaving 9 bases between the germline ends. The germline gives CDR1 ENHRY, CDR2 SYGVKD. The CDR3 sequence is 13 residues long. Genomic DNA of each subset was evenly split across several immunoSEQ plates. The repertoire was sequenced with immunoSEQ multiplex PCR; TCRdb's copy has only in-frame clones and lacks some. The repertoire has some 2.1 million clones, about 95% of them found once; the top ten carry around 0.13%. V is TRBV10-3 and J is TRBJ1-1; no clear D gene. The TCR originated in a man aged 18 to 29 in good health. The sample comprised naive CD4+ T cells sorted from blood. Subset denoted: CD45RA+ positively selected. The DNA of the CDR3 is TGTGCCATCAGTGTTAGGGTAGACACTGAAGCTTTCTTT. It translates to CAISVRVDTEAFF.